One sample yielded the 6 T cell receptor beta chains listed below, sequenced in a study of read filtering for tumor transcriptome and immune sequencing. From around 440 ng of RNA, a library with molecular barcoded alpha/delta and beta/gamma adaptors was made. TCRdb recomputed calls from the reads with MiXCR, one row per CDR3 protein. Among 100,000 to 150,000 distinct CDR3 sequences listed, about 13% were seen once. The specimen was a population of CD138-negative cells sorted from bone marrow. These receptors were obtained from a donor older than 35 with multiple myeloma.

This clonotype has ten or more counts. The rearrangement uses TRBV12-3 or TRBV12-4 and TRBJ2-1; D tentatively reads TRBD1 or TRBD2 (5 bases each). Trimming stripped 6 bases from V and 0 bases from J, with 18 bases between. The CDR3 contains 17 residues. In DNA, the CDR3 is TGTGCCAGCAGCCCCCTGTGGGGGAAAAGCTCCTACAATGAGCAGTTCTTC. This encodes CASSPLWGKSSYNEQFF.

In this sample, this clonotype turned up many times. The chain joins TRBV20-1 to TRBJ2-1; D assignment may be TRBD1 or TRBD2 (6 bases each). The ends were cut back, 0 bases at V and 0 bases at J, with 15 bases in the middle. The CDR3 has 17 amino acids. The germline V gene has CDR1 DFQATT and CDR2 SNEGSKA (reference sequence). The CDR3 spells CSARDSLARGSYNEQFF. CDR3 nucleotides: TGCAGTGCTAGAGATTCACTAGCCAGGGGCTCCTACAATGAGCAGTTCTTC.

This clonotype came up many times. The CDR3 DNA sequence: TGTGCCAGCAGCTTAAGAGGTGCAGGGGATATGTCTGGGGCCAACGTCCTGACTTTC. Amino acid sequence: CASSLRGAGDMSGANVLTF. The chain carries TRBV3-1 and TRBJ2-6, with D possibly being TRBD1 (6 bases). Germline assignment: CDR1 LGHDT and CDR2 YNNKEL (reference sequence). V was cut by 5 bases and J by 1 base, with 21 bases left in between. The length of the CDR3 is 19 residues. Combining the CDR3 with reference TRBV3-1 and TRBJ2-6 gives the whole variable domain DTAVSQTPKYLVTQMGNDKSIKCEQNLGHDTMYWYKQDSKKFLKIMFSYNNKELIINETVPNRFSPKSPDKAHLNLHINSLELGDSAVYFCASSLRGAGDMSGANVLTFGAGSRLTVL.

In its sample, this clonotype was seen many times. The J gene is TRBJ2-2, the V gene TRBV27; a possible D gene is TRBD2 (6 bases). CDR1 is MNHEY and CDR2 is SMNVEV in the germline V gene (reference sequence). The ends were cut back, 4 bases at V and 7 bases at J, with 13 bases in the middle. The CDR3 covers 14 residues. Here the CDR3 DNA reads TGTGCCAGCAGTTGGGGCGGGACGCACGGGGAGCTGTTTTTT. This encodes CASSWGGTHGELFF.

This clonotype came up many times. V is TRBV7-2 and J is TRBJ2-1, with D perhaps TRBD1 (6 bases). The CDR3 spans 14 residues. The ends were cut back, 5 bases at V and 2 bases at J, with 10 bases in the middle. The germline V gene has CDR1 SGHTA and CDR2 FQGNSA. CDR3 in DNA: TGTGCCAGCAGCACCGACAGGACCTACAATGAGCAGTTCTTC. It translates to CASSTDRTYNEQFF.

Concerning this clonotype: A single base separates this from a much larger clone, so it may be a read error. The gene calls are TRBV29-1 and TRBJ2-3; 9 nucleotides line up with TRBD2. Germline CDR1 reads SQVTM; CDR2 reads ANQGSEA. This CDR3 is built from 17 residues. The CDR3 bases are TGCGGCGTTGGAGGGTTAGTCGAGCGGGGGGGCACAGATACGCAGTATTTT. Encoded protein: CGVGGLVERGGTDTQYF.